Below, 27 T cell receptor beta chains from the same sample are listed, as sequenced in a study of blood T cell repertoires in COVID-19. Measured with immunoSEQ multiplex PCR; TCRdb has only the in-frame clones, and not every one. The sample has 250,000 or so clones; roughly 90% are singletons. Sequenced input: peripheral blood. These receptors came from a woman in her sixties with COVID-19, enrolled during active disease.

This clone was seen a few times. This chain joins TRBV18 and TRBJ2-2; 7 bases are a match to TRBD1. Germline V gives CDR1 KGHSH, CDR2 LQKENI. V was clipped by 5 bases and J by 0 bases; unmatched bases: 6. This CDR3 is built from 16 residues. The CDR3 is CASSSTGQANTGELFF. The CDR3 nucleotides are TGTGCCAGCTCATCCACCGGACAGGCGAACACCGGGGAGCTGTTTTTT.

The chain recombines TRBV19 with TRBJ1-2, with a weak D call TRBD1 (5 bases). The V gene lost 1 base and the J gene lost 0 bases, with 6 bases spanning the gap. The length of the CDR3 is 14 residues. Per the germline V gene, CDR1 is LNHDA and CDR2 is SQIVND (reference sequence). CDR3 coding DNA: TGTGCCAGTAGTATAGGGACACCTAACTATGGCTACACCTTC. Protein product: CASSIGTPNYGYTF.

The V call is TRBV7-2, the J call TRBJ1-6; 8 bases match TRBD1. V lost 5 bases, J lost 7 bases, and 7 bases stayed unmatched. CDR3 length: 15 residues. Per germline, CDR1 SGHTA and CDR2 FQGNSA. CDR3 DNA: TGTGCCAGCAGCCCAGGACAGGGTTTAAATTCACCCCTCCACTTT. Translated, it gives CASSPGQGLNSPLHF.

Only one count was recorded for this clone. This chain joins TRBV19 and TRBJ1-1; 7 positions match TRBD1. CDR1 is LNHDA and CDR2 is SQIVND in the germline V gene (reference sequence). The CDR3 extends over 13 amino acids. With V trimmed by 10 bases and J by 0 bases, 5 bases remained unmatched. The CDR3: CATSDRVNTEAFF. CDR3 DNA sequence: TGTGCCACGTCCGACAGGGTGAACACTGAAGCTTTCTTT.

The chain combines TRBV11-3 with TRBJ1-1; D might be TRBD1 (6 bases). CDR1 is SGHNT, CDR2 YENEEA, per germline. Trimming removed 4 bases from V and 4 bases from J, with 13 bases in between. The CDR3 extends over 14 amino acids. The CDR3 nucleotides read TGTGCCAGCAGCTCGAGGACAGCTCCCACTGAAGCTTTCTTT. Its protein is CASSSRTAPTEAFF.

The chain has TRBV18 and TRBJ2-7, with 8 bases lining up with TRBD1. V shed 2 bases and J 1 base; nucleotides not matched to a gene: 13. This CDR3 comprises 18 residues. Germline CDR1 is KGHSH and CDR2 is LQKENI. CDR3 DNA sequence: TGTGCCAGCTCACCATTGGCAGGGGGCCTCACGGGTTCCTACGAGCAGTACTTC. This gives the protein CASSPLAGGLTGSYEQYF.

This clone is a singleton in its sample. The chain couples TRBV7-6 to TRBJ2-7, with 7 bases that match TRBD1. V shed 1 base, J shed 3 bases, and the junction held 6 bases outside the gene matches. Germline V lookup: CDR1 SGHVS, CDR2 FNYEAQ. The CDR3 runs 15 residues. The CDR3 region has the DNA TGTGCCAGCAGCTTAGTTGCAGGGGGAAGCTACGAGCAGTACTTC. Translated, it gives CASSLVAGGSYEQYF.

The rearrangement joins TRBV29-1 to TRBJ1-2, with TRBD1 identical over 11 bases. V lost 7 bases, J lost 1 base, and 2 bases stayed unmatched. The length of the CDR3 is 13 residues. Germline values: CDR1 SQVTM, CDR2 ANQGSEA. The CDR3 sequence is CSAGTGGNYGYTF. DNA for the CDR3: TGCAGCGCTGGGACAGGGGGTAACTATGGCTACACCTTC. Full variable domain (missing parts from reference TRBV29-1 and TRBJ1-2): SAVISQKPSRDICQRGTSLTIQCQVDSQVTMMFWYRQQPGQSLTLIATANQGSEATYESGFVIDKFPISRPNLTFSTLTVSNMSPEDSSIYLCSAGTGGNYGYTFGSGTRLTVV.

The rearrangement joins TRBV5-4 to TRBJ2-7; tentatively, D is TRBD1 (5 bases). V was clipped by 0 bases and J by 0 bases, with 7 bases between them. Germline V CDR1 and CDR2: SGHNT, YYREEE (reference sequence). The CDR3 contains 14 residues. CDR3 DNA sequence: TGTGCCAGCAGCTTGGACAGGTACTCCTACGAGCAGTACTTC. Translation: CASSLDRYSYEQYF. Filled out from reference TRBV5-4 and TRBJ2-7, the complete variable domain reads ETGVTQSPTHLIKTRGQQVTLRCSSQSGHNTVSWYQQALGQGPQFIFQYYREEENGRGNFPPRFSGLQFPNYSSELNVNALELDDSALYLCASSLDRYSYEQYFGPGTRLTVT.

The rearrangement uses TRBV6-2 or TRBV6-3 and TRBJ2-7, with 11 bases lining up with TRBD2. This CDR3 is 14 amino acids long. The junction had 5 bases not matched to a gene; V was cut back by 5 bases and J by 5 bases. CDR1 and CDR2 from the germline V gene are MNHEY and SVGEGT. CDR3 sequence (DNA): TGTGCCAGCAGTACACCGGGACTAGCGGACGAGCAGTACTTC. Translating gives CASSTPGLADEQYF.

The V and J genes are TRBV19 and TRBJ1-1; D gene ambiguous. CDR1 LNHDA and CDR2 SQIVND come from the germline V gene (reference sequence). CDR3 size: 15 residues. V was trimmed by 3 bases and J by 0 bases, leaving 11 bases between them. CDR3 in amino acids: CASSILATMNTEAFF. CDR3 DNA: TGTGCCAGTAGTATTTTGGCAACAATGAACACTGAAGCTTTCTTT. The full variable domain, with the rest looked up from reference TRBV19 and TRBJ1-1, is DGGITQSPKYLFRKEGQNVTLSCEQNLNHDAMYWYRQDPGQGLRLIYYSQIVNDFQKGDIAEGYSVSREKKESFPLTVTSAQKNPTAFYLCASSILATMNTEAFFGQGTRLTVV.

This clone was observed a handful of times. The rearrangement uses TRBV6-5 and TRBJ1-5; TRBD1 agrees at 10 bases. This CDR3 region has 15 residues. Germline CDR1 MNHEY, CDR2 SVGAGI. V lost 7 bases, J lost 2 bases, and 5 bases stayed unmatched. CDR3 loop: CASKTGGLGNQPQHF. The CDR3 bases are TGTGCCAGCAAGACAGGGGGCTTAGGCAATCAGCCCCAGCATTTT.

A single count supports this clone. The chain joins TRBV7-9 to TRBJ2-7, with a weak D call TRBD1 (5 bases). V lost 5 bases and J lost 5, with 22 bases in between. The CDR3 runs 16 residues. Germline CDR1 SEHNR, CDR2 FQNEAQ (reference sequence). CDR3 sequence: CASSPATAQGWDEQYF. CDR3 DNA sequence: TGTGCCAGCAGCCCCGCGACGGCCCAGGGTTGGGACGAGCAGTACTTC.

The chain employs TRBV5-1 and TRBJ1-1, with 8 bases aligning to TRBD1. Losses at the gene ends were 4 bases for V and 1 base for J; bases not matched to a gene: 3. CDR3 length equals 14 residues. Germline CDR1 reads SGHRS; CDR2 reads YFSETQ. CDR3 in DNA: TGCGCCAGCAGCGTGGGACAGGCGAACACTGAAGCTTTCTTT. Translated, it gives CASSVGQANTEAFF.

The chain combines TRBV20-1 with TRBJ2-2; 10 positions match TRBD2. The CDR3 loop spans 15 amino acids. Trimming removed 3 bases from V and 5 bases from J; junction bases left unmatched: 6. Germline CDR1 DFQATT, CDR2 SNEGSKA (reference sequence). The CDR3: CSASPTSGVTGELFF. Written as DNA, the CDR3 is TGCAGTGCTAGTCCTACTAGCGGGGTGACCGGGGAGCTGTTTTTT.

V is TRBV5-1 and J is TRBJ1-1; D uncertain. V was trimmed by 5 bases and J by 3 bases, leaving 29 bases between them. Germline CDR1 is SGHRS and CDR2 is YFSETQ. This CDR3 is 19 amino acids long. CDR3: CASSSTTGPTAMWHTEAFF. The CDR3 coding sequence is TGCGCCAGCAGTTCTACGACGGGTCCGACGGCCATGTGGCACACTGAAGCTTTCTTT. The entire variable domain, with the rest obtained from reference TRBV5-1 and TRBJ1-1, is as follows: KAGVTQTPRYLIKTRGQQVTLSCSPISGHRSVSWYQQTPGQGLQFLFEYFSETQRNKGNFPGRFSGRQFSNSRSEMNVSTLELGDSALYLCASSSTTGPTAMWHTEAFFGQGTRLTVV.

The CDR3 region has the DNA TGTGCCAGCAGCTTAGGAGCTCGCGTCGAGCAGTACTTC. Protein sequence: CASSLGARVEQYF. The chain carries TRBV7-9 and TRBJ2-7; D ambiguous. The ends were cut back, 1 base at V and 6 bases at J, with 10 bases in the middle. The CDR3 spans 13 residues. CDR1 SEHNR and CDR2 FQNEAQ come from the germline V gene (reference sequence).

This clone has more than one count but fewer than ten. The CDR3 spells CASSLTYNSPLHF. CDR3 nucleotide sequence: TGTGCCAGCAGCTTAACTTATAATTCACCCCTCCACTTT. V usage is TRBV5-5 and J usage is TRBJ1-6, with unresolved D. The CDR3 extends over 13 amino acids. Trimming removed 2 bases from V and 4 bases from J, with 4 bases in between. Germline lookup yields CDR1 SGHKS and CDR2 YYEKEE (reference sequence). The entire variable domain, with the rest obtained from reference TRBV5-5 and TRBJ1-6, is as follows: DAGVTQSPTHLIKTRGQQVTLRCSPISGHKSVSWYQQVLGQGPQFIFQYYEKEERGRGNFPDRFSARQFPNYSSELNVNALLLGDSALYLCASSLTYNSPLHFGNGTRLTVT.

This sequence joins TRBV3-1 (or the pseudogene TRBV3-2) and TRBJ1-4, with D possibly matching TRBD1 (5 bases). Trimming removed 6 bases at V and 8 bases at J, with 7 bases between. The CDR3 is 11 amino acids. CDR1 and CDR2 from the germline V gene are LGHDT and YNNKEL (reference sequence). CDR3 nucleotides: TGTGCCAGCAGACACAGGGAAAAACTGTTTTTT. Translated, it gives CASRHREKLFF.

The chain combines TRBV5-5 with TRBJ2-5, with 16 bases identical to TRBD2. Germline V CDR1 and CDR2: SGHKS, YYEKEE (reference sequence). V dropped 4 bases and J dropped 2; count of bases not matched to a gene: 5. There are 17 residues in the CDR3. In DNA form, the CDR3 reads TGTGCCAGCAGCGTGGGACTAGCGGGGGGGCAACAAGAGACCCAGTACTTC. Residues: CASSVGLAGGQQETQYF. The whole variable domain, remainder taken from reference TRBV5-5 and TRBJ2-5, is DAGVTQSPTHLIKTRGQQVTLRCSPISGHKSVSWYQQVLGQGPQFIFQYYEKEERGRGNFPDRFSARQFPNYSSELNVNALLLGDSALYLCASSVGLAGGQQETQYFGPGTRLLVL.

DNA for the CDR3: TGTGCCAGCAGTTCCCGAGGGGGCAGGGAAAAACTGTTTTTT. Residues: CASSSRGGREKLFF. The chain uses TRBV6-5 and TRBJ1-4, with 7 bases identical to TRBD1. The germline V gene encodes CDR1 MNHEY and CDR2 SVGAGI. The junction had 7 bases not matched to a gene; V was cut back by 4 bases and J by 8 bases. The CDR3 length is 14 residues.

The chain's CDR3 is CATSRAGSGGWETQYF. The CDR3 nucleotides read TGTGCCACCAGCAGAGCCGGTAGCGGGGGGTGGGAGACCCAGTACTTC. The genes are TRBV15 and TRBJ2-5; 10 bases are a match to TRBD2. Trimming removed 1 base from V and 5 bases from J; junction bases left unmatched: 7. The length of the CDR3 is 16 residues. Per germline, CDR1 LNHNV and CDR2 YYDKDF (reference sequence).

The chain links TRBV28 to TRBJ1-1; the D is unclear. V lost 1 base and J lost 11, with 11 bases in between. The CDR3 covers 12 residues. CDR1 and CDR2 (germline): MDHEN, SYDVKM. The CDR3 sequence is CASSLSPSLAFF. The CDR3 region has the DNA TGTGCCAGCAGTTTATCTCCGTCTCTGGCTTTCTTT.

This clone has only a few counts. This chain connects TRBV15 to TRBJ1-6; D perhaps matches TRBD1 (5 bases). Germline V gene lookup returns CDR1 LNHNV and CDR2 YYDKDF (reference sequence). The CDR3 extends over 15 amino acids. The germline V and J ends were trimmed by 3 bases and 7 bases, with 13 bases remaining between them. The CDR3 DNA reads TGTGCCACCAGCAGCGGGGGTCGGTGGAATTCACCCCTCCACTTT. It is translated as CATSSGGRWNSPLHF.

This chain connects TRBV19 to TRBJ1-3; D remains ambiguous. This CDR3 contains 14 residues. Between the trimmed V and J ends, which lost 1 base and 1 base, there was a span of 5 bases. The germline CDR1 and CDR2 sequences are LNHDA and SQIVND (reference sequence). CDR3 nucleotides: TGTGCCAGTAGTATAGGGAGGTCTGGAAACACCATATATTTT. Protein product: CASSIGRSGNTIYF.

The chain links TRBV19 to TRBJ2-7; maybe TRBD2 (5 bases). CDR3 length: 16 amino acids. V was clipped by 5 bases and J by 5 bases, with 22 bases between them. CDR1 and CDR2 (germline): LNHDA, SQIVND (reference sequence). The CDR3 bases are TGTGCCAGTAGTCCATCCCCCTCCGCGGGCCGGAACGAGCAGTACTTC. Its translation: CASSPSPSAGRNEQYF.

This sequence joins TRBV5-4 and TRBJ1-1, with D unclear. V was trimmed by 7 bases and J by 3 bases, leaving 10 bases between them. Germline CDR1 and CDR2: SGHNT and YYREEE (reference sequence). The length of the CDR3 is 12 residues. The CDR3 region is CASSGIDTEAFF. The CDR3 region has the DNA TGTGCCAGCTCAGGCATTGACACTGAAGCTTTCTTT.